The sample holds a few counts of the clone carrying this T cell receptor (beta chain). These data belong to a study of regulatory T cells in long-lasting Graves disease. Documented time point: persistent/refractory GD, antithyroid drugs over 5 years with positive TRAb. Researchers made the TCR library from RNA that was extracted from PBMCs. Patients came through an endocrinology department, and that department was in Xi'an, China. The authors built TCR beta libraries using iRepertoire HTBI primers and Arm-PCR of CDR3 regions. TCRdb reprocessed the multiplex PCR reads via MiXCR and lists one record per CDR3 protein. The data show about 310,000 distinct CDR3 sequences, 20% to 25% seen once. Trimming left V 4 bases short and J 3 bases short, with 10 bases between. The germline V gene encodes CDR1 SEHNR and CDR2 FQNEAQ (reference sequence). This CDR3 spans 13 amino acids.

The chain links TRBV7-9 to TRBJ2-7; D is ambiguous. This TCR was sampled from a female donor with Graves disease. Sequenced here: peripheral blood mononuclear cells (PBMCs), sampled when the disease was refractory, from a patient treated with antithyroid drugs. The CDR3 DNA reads TGTGCCAGCAGCTCCACCGCAAGCTACGAGCAGTACTTC. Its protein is CASSSTASYEQYF.